This T cell receptor (beta chain) appears in the sequencing data of a study of T-cell reconstitution after alpha-beta-depleted transplantation in children. For this clonotype: Its antigen is still unknown. A single base separates this from a much larger clone, so it may be a read error.

CDR3 length equals 15 residues. V lost 1 base to trimming and J lost 3 bases; unmatched junction nucleotides: 3. CDR1 LNHNV and CDR2 YYDKDF come from the germline V gene (reference sequence). The study, taken as a whole, reports: Reports say that about two months after transplant, the alpha-beta T cells came out of several hundred graft clones that had expanded. A year had passed since transplant, and T-cell counts and diversity by then came mostly from newly produced T cells. Surviving recipient T cells and thymic progenitors accounted for the high day-60 TCRbeta diversity observed in some patients.

A library of TCRbeta sequences, prepared with unique molecular identifiers, was generated. Via MiXCR, TCRdb re-called the PCR reads, giving one row per CDR3 protein. The sample includes approximately 300,000 distinct CDR3 sequences, 11% of them seen just once. This receptor was taken from a male patient between 2 and 15 years old who had a stem cell transplant for chronic granulomatous disease, so the T cells may come from the graft donor. V and J are TRBV15 and TRBJ2-3; 8 positions match TRBD2. The sample in question was peripheral blood, obtained 180 days after TCRalphabeta/CD19-depleted stem cell transplant. The CDR3 here is CATSRGRLATDTQYF. The CDR3 DNA reads TGTGCCACCAGCAGAGGGCGACTAGCGACAGATACGCAGTATTTT.